Listed below are T cell receptor beta chains from one sample, sequenced in a study of blood T cell repertoires in COVID-19. Clones were read by immunoSEQ multiplex PCR, and TCRdb kept only the in-frame ones, dropping some. This sample yields 180,000 or so clones, of which 85% to 90% are seen a single time; over 3.5% belongs to the top ten. Sequencing used peripheral blood. The receptor set was obtained from a man younger than 35 with active or convalescent COVID-19. The CDR3 runs from the conserved cysteine through the conserved F or W. The D gene is left open where the match is weak. Size is stated for part of the rows, as once, few or many counts, or as a class when the clone is expanded.

. | TRBJ1-2 | TRBD1 | TRBV29-1 | CSVETGGRNYGYTF | TGCAGCGTTGAGACAGGGGGCAGGAACTATGGCTACACCTTC
. | TRBJ2-7 | TRBD1 | TRBV19 | CASSIGDSLNF | TGTGCCAGTAGTATCGGGGACAGCCTAAACTTC
. | TRBJ2-2 | TRBD1 | TRBV7-9 | CASRGQGTNTGELFF | TGTGCCAGCAGAGGACAGGGTACGAACACCGGGGAGCTGTTTTTT
. | TRBJ2-5 | . | TRBV6-2/TRBV6-3 | CASSLRDFAIGTQYF | TGTGCCAGCAGTTTACGGGACTTCGCAATAGGGACCCAGTACTTC
. | TRBJ2-1 | TRBD2 | TRBV9 | CASSVLPTSGAWNEQFF | TGTGCCAGCAGCGTACTTCCGACTAGCGGGGCATGGAATGAGCAGTTCTTC
. | TRBJ2-1 | . | TRBV7-2 | CASSRLRDFYNEQFF | TGTGCCAGCAGCAGACTCCGGGACTTTTACAATGAGCAGTTCTTC
. | TRBJ1-4 | TRBD1 | TRBV6-5 | CASRPWDSSNEKLFF | TGTGCCAGCAGACCTTGGGACAGCTCTAATGAAAAACTGTTTTTT
few | TRBJ2-1 | TRBD2 | TRBV30 | CAWATSGGQFF | TGTGCCTGGGCCACCAGCGGGGGACAGTTCTTC
few | TRBJ1-4 | . | TRBV25-1 | CASSDGPVEKLFF | TGTGCCAGCAGTGATGGGCCCGTTGAAAAACTGTTTTTT
once | TRBJ1-4 | . | TRBV7-2 | CASSLGREGKLFF | TGTGCCAGCAGCTTAGGACGGGAGGGTAAACTGTTTTTT
. | TRBJ2-3 | . | TRBV6-1 | CASSETPTSTYTQYF | TGTGCCAGCAGTGAGACACCTACTAGCACATATACGCAGTATTTT
. | TRBJ1-6 | . | TRBV4-1 | CASSAQGSSSYNSPLHF | TGCGCCAGCAGTGCCCAGGGGTCCAGCTCCTATAATTCACCCCTCCACTTT
. | TRBJ2-7 | . | TRBV14 | CASSPLTQRRNEQYF | TGTGCCAGCAGCCCTCTGACGCAGCGTCGGAACGAGCAGTACTTC
. | TRBJ1-1 | TRBD1 | TRBV2 | CASRETGANTEAFF | TGTGCCAGCAGGGAGACAGGGGCGAACACTGAAGCTTTCTTT